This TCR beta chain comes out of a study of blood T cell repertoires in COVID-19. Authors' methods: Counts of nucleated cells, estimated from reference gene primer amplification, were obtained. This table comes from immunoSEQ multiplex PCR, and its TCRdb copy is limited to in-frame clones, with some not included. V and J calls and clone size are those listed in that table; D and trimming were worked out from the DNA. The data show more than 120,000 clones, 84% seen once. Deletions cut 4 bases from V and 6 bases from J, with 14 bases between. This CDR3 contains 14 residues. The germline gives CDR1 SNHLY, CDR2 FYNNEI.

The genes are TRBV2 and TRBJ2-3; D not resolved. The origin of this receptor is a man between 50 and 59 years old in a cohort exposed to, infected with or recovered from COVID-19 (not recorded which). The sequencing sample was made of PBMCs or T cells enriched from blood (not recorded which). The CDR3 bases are TGTGCCAGCAGTGGGTACCTACTTCTCGATACGCAGTATTTT. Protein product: CASSGYLLLDTQYF.